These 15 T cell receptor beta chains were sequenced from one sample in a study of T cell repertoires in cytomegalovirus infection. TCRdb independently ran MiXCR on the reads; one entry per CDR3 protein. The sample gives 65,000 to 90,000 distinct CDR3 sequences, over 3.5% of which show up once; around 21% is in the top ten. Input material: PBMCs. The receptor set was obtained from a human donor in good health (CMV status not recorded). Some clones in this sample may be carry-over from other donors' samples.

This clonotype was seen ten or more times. CDR3 coding DNA: TGCAGCGTTGAAGATCAGGGACAGGGGGTATACGAGCAGTACTTC. It codes for CSVEDQGQGVYEQYF. The gene calls are TRBV29-1 and TRBJ2-7; 11 positions match TRBD1. The junction had 5 bases not matched to a gene; V was cut back by 0 bases and J by 4 bases. Germline-derived CDR1 and CDR2 are SQVTM and ANQGSEA. The CDR3 is 15 amino acids.

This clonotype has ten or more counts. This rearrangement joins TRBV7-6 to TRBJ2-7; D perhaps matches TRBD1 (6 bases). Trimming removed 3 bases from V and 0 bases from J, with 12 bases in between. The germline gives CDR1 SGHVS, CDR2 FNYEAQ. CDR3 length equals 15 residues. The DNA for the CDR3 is TGTGCCAGCAGCTTGGACAGTTCGAACTCCTACGAGCAGTACTTC. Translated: CASSLDSSNSYEQYF.

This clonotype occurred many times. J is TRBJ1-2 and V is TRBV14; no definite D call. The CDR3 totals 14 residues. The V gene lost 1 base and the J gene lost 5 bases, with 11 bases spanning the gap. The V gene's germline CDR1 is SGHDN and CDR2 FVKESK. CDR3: CASSQAGRRYGYTF. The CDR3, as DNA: TGTGCCAGCAGCCAAGCCGGGCGGAGATATGGCTACACCTTC.

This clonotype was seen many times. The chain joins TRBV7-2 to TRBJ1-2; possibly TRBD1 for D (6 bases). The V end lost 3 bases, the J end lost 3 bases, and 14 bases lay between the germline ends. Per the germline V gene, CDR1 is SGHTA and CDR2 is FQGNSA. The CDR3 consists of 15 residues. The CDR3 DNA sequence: TGTGCCAGCAGCTTCGACAGGTCGAGTGACTATGGCTACACCTTC. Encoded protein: CASSFDRSSDYGYTF.

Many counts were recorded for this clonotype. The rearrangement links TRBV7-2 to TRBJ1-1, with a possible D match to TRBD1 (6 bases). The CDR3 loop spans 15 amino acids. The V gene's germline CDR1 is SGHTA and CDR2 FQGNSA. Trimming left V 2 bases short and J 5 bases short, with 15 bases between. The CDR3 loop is CASSLLGQTITEAFF. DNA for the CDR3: TGTGCCAGCAGCTTATTAGGACAGACGATTACTGAAGCTTTCTTT. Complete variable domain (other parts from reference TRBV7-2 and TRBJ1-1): GAGVSQSPSNKVTEKGKDVELRCDPISGHTALYWYRQSLGQGLEFLIYFQGNSAPDKSGLPSDRFSAERTGGSVSTLTIQRTQQEDSAVYLCASSLLGQTITEAFFGQGTRLTVV.

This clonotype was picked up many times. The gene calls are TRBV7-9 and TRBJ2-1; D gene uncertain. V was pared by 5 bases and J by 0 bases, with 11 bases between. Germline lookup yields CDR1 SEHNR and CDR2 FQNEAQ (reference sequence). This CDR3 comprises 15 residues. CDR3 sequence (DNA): TGTGCCAGCAGCCATACCAGTGCCTCCTACAATGAGCAGTTCTTC. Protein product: CASSHTSASYNEQFF.

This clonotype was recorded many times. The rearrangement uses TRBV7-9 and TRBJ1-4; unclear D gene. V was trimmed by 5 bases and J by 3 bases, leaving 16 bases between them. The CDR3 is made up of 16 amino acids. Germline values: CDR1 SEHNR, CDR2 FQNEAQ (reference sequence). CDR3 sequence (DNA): TGTGCCAGCAGCGGAAGGCGTGGAATGGCTAATGAAAAACTGTTTTTT. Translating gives CASSGRRGMANEKLFF. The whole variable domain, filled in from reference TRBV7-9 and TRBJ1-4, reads DTGVSQNPRHKITKRGQNVTFRCDPISEHNRLYWYRQTLGQGPEFLTYFQNEAQLEKSRLLSDRFSAERPKGSFSTLEIQRTEQGDSAMYLCASSGRRGMANEKLFFGSGTQLSVL.

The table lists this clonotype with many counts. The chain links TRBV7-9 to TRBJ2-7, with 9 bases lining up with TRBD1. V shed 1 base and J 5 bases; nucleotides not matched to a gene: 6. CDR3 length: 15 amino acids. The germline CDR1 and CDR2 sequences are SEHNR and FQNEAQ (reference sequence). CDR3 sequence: CASSLVDRGSDEQYF. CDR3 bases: TGTGCCAGCAGCTTAGTAGACAGGGGGAGTGACGAGCAGTACTTC.

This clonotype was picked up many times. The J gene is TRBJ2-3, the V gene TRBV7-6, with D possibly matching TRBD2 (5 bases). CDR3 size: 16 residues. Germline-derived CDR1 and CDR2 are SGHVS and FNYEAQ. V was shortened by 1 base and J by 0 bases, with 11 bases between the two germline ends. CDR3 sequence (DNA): TGTGCCAGCAGCTTAGGGCGGGCCGCTAGCACAGATACGCAGTATTTT. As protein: CASSLGRAASTDTQYF.

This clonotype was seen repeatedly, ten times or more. Here the CDR3 DNA reads TGTGCCAGCAGCCCCACGGGGACAGGCGCCTACGAGCAGTACTTC. Residues: CASSPTGTGAYEQYF. This chain uses TRBV5-6 with TRBJ2-7; 8 bases match TRBD1. V lost 4 bases to trimming and J lost 2 bases; unmatched junction nucleotides: 8. Germline assignment: CDR1 SGHDT and CDR2 YYEEEE. The CDR3 contains 15 residues.

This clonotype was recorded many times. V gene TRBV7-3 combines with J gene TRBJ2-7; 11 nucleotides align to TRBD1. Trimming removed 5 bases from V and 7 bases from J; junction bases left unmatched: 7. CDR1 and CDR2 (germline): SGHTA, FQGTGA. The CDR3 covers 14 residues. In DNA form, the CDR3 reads TGTGCCAGCAGCCGGACAGGGGGCGTGTCTGAGCAGTACTTC. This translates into CASSRTGGVSEQYF.

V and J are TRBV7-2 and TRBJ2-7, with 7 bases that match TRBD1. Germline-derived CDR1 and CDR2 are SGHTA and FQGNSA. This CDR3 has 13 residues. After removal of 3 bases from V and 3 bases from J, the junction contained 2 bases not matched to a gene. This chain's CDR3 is CASSLGQLYEQYF. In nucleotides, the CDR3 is TGTGCCAGCAGCTTGGGACAGCTCTACGAGCAGTACTTC. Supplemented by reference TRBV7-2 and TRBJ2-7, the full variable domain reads GAGVSQSPSNKVTEKGKDVELRCDPISGHTALYWYRQSLGQGLEFLIYFQGNSAPDKSGLPSDRFSAERTGGSVSTLTIQRTQQEDSAVYLCASSLGQLYEQYFGPGTRLTVT.

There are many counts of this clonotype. In DNA, the CDR3 is TGTGCCAGCAGCCCCTCCACCAACTGGCAGGCAACCAACTATGGCTACACCTTC. It translates to CASSPSTNWQATNYGYTF. The chain carries TRBV7-8 and TRBJ1-2, with no clear D. Germline-derived CDR1 and CDR2 are SGHVS and FQNEAQ. V was trimmed by 5 bases and J by 2 bases, leaving 24 bases between them. This CDR3 region has 18 residues.

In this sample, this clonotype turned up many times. The CDR3 DNA reads TGTGCCAGCAGTTTTGGGGGCCCCAGTACCCTCCACTTT. The encoded protein is CASSFGGPSTLHF. This chain connects TRBV12-3 or TRBV12-4 to TRBJ1-6; D possibly corresponds to TRBD1 (6 bases). Trimming left V 3 bases short and J 14 bases short, with 14 bases between. This CDR3 spans 13 amino acids.

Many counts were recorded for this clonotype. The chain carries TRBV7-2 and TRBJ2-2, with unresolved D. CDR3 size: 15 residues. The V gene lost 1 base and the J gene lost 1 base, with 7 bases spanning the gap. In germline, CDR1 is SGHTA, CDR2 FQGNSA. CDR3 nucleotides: TGTGCCAGCAGCTTAGGGCTGATGAACACCGGGGAGCTGTTTTTT. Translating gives CASSLGLMNTGELFF.